The entry below describes one T cell receptor (beta chain). What it binds is not known. The CDR3 carries no conserved terminal phenylalanine or tryptophan, so it likely arises from a read error. Because the CDR3's place on the DNA is in doubt, the DNA is left out and the CDR3 is given as listed by TCRdb. The PCR used 60 Vbeta and 13 Jbeta primers. Only in-frame clones appear in the TCRdb table, and some are missing; sequencing was by immunoSEQ multiplex PCR. The profile shows over 150,000 clones, 79% of them singletons. These data belong to a study of cytomegalovirus exposure and HLA in healthy donors. Study results and limitations: Most TCR sequences proved rare, with some public TCRs found in many donors.

Termini included, the CDR3 measures 14 amino acids. Per the germline V gene, CDR1 is KGHSH and CDR2 is LQKENI. This sequence joins TRBV18 and TRBJ1-2. What was sequenced was PBMCs. This clonotype was obtained from a woman aged 18 to 35 in good health and CMV-seronegative. The CDR3 here is CASSPPGGDSLGFI.